Below, one T cell receptor (beta chain) is given with its context. The data were obtained in a study of T cell responses to AZD1222 COVID-19 vaccine. Overall study: Pooling was applied to second doses at about 4 or about 12 weeks.

Some clones are missing from TCRdb's copy, which holds only in-frame ones; the method was immunoSEQ multiplex PCR. The sample records 150,000 to 180,000 clones, about 88% being singletons. Germline V gene data show CDR1 as SGHTA and CDR2 as FQGTGA. J was trimmed by 6 bases and V by 5 bases; bases with no gene match: 13. The CDR3 is 16 amino acids. The V gene is TRBV7-3, the J gene TRBJ1-1; 9 bases agree with TRBD1. The sequencing used peripheral blood, collected on day 0 of AZD1222 vaccination. The sequence was obtained from an adult in good health. The CDR3 nucleotides read TGTGCCAGCAGCGACCTTGGCGGGACAGGGTATCCTGAAGCTTTCTTT. This encodes CASSDLGGTGYPEAFF.